The source of this TCR beta chain is a study of CD8+ T cells in alopecia areata. Overall study context: In an open-label trial, patients got 5 to 10 mg tofacitinib twice daily. Study outcomes and limitations: While tofacitinib was given, many expanded lesional clones persisted in scalp and blood. Among the top 100, expanded CD8+ clones were significantly decreased by tofacitinib, as was scalp clonality.

Trimming left V 2 bases short and J 1 base short, with 2 bases between. This CDR3 spans 12 amino acids. Germline CDR1 is LGHNA and CDR2 is YNFKEQ. Notes on this clone: Its target is not known.

Specified treatment: oral pan-JAK inhibitor, 5-10 mg twice daily. Researchers took lesional scalp punch biopsies and peripheral blood from people who were alopecia areata patients. RNA, once extracted, was reverse transcribed into cDNA for use as the sequencing template. Libraries were prepared by immunoSEQ multiplex PCR; TCRdb keeps only in-frame clonotypes and omits some of them. The sample lists about 210,000 clones; less than 75% were seen once. This sequence originates from a human donor with alopecia areata. Sequenced material: CD4+ T cells sorted from blood, taken at week 4, from a patient treated with tofacitinib. The chain links TRBV4-2 to TRBJ1-1; D is ambiguous. Here the CDR3 reads CASSQRNTEAFF. The CDR3 region has the DNA TGTGCCAGCAGCCAACGGAACACTGAAGCTTTCTTT.